This T cell receptor (beta chain) was found in a study of T cell repertoires in cytomegalovirus infection. Across the study: Epitope selection comprised recently identified HLA-C-restricted CMV epitopes and well-studied HLA-B-restricted CMV epitopes. Matching HLA type and CMV infection were both indicated by public TCR beta signatures.

Note on this clonotype: The antigen is undetermined.

TCRdb used MiXCR to reprocess the reads, holding one entry per CDR3 protein. The sample shows roughly 80,000 distinct CDR3 sequences, approximately 40% of them seen only once. Germline assignment: CDR1 SGHTA and CDR2 FQGNSA. This CDR3 has 15 residues. Unmatched junction bases numbered 4, after V lost 5 bases and J lost 2 bases. Sequencing was performed on CD8+ T cells from cultured PBMCs, taken from culture after CMV antigen stimulation. The chain carries TRBV7-2 and TRBJ2-1; 9 bases line up with TRBD2. This TCR came from a human donor in good health (CMV status not recorded). Some clones in this sample may be carry-over from other donors' samples. CDR3 sequence: CASSPRGGAYNEQFF. CDR3 DNA sequence: TGTGCCAGCAGCCCACGCGGGGGGGCCTACAATGAGCAGTTCTTC. Filled out from reference TRBV7-2 and TRBJ2-1, the complete variable domain reads GAGVSQSPSNKVTEKGKDVELRCDPISGHTALYWYRQSLGQGLEFLIYFQGNSAPDKSGLPSDRFSAERTGGSVSTLTIQRTQQEDSAVYLCASSPRGGAYNEQFFGPGTRLTVL.